A selection of T cell receptor beta chains follows, all from one sample in a study of shared clonotypes between healthy human individuals. Data came from immunoSEQ multiplex PCR; TCRdb stores just in-frame clones and leaves some out. This sample has about 2.4 million clones, with 90% to 95% found just once. Sequenced: naive CD4+ T cells sorted from blood. These TCRs come from a man aged 18 to 30 in good health. Both conserved end residues are part of each CDR3. Fields, in order: clone size, D gene, V gene, J gene, CDR3 protein, CDR3 DNA. D genes are given only for firm matches. The listing skips clone size in some rows; elsewhere it reads once, few, many or a size class.

-	-	TRBV9	TRBJ2-3	CASSGGDKSDTQYF	TGTGCCAGCAGCGGGGGGGACAAGTCAGATACGCAGTATTTT
-	-	TRBV14	TRBJ1-1	CASRTGPGSTEAFF	TGTGCCAGCAGAACCGGGCCCGGGAGCACTGAAGCTTTCTTT
-	-	TRBV7-9	TRBJ2-5	CASSPPNSPQETQYF	TGTGCCAGCAGCCCCCCGAACAGTCCACAAGAGACCCAGTACTTC
-	-	TRBV5-6	TRBJ2-7	CASSLGETHREQYF	TGTGCCAGCAGCTTGGGGGAGACGCATCGCGAGCAGTACTTC
-	-	TRBV6-5	TRBJ2-1	CASSSGQYYYNEQFF	TGTGCCAGCAGTAGTGGACAGTATTATTACAATGAGCAGTTCTTC
-	-	TRBV7-3	TRBJ1-5	CASSLHHSEGDGNQPQHF	TGTGCCAGCAGCTTACATCATTCTGAGGGGGACGGCAATCAGCCCCAGCATTTT
-	-	TRBV5-1	TRBJ1-1	CASSLAVDLNTEAFF	TGCGCCAGCAGCTTGGCGGTGGACCTGAACACTGAAGCTTTCTTT
-	TRBD2	TRBV5-1	TRBJ2-3	CASSALAGGPADTQYF	TGCGCCAGCAGTGCCTTAGCGGGAGGGCCCGCAGATACGCAGTATTTT
once	-	TRBV5-1	TRBJ2-3	CASSLDPTGRLVDTQYF	TGCGCCAGCAGCTTGGACCCTACGGGACGGCTCGTAGATACGCAGTATTTT
-	-	TRBV6-5	TRBJ1-3	CAVTGRSSGNTIYF	TGTGCCGTGACAGGACGGAGCTCTGGAAACACCATATATTTT
-	-	TRBV19	TRBJ2-4	CASSMEPTLAKNIQYF	TGTGCCAGTAGTATGGAGCCGACACTAGCCAAAAACATTCAGTACTTC
-	TRBD2	TRBV5-4	TRBJ2-7	CASSSGGLADVLYEQYF	TGTGCCAGCAGTTCAGGGGGACTAGCGGATGTACTCTACGAGCAGTACTTC
-	-	TRBV29-1	TRBJ1-3	CSVSDRTGGNTIYF	TGCAGCGTCTCCGACAGGACGGGAGGAAACACCATATATTTT
-	TRBD2	TRBV7-2	TRBJ2-1	CASSLRGGTGQAVF	TGTGCCAGCAGCCTCCGGGGGGGGACCGGCCAAGCAGTCTTC
-	TRBD2	TRBV4-3	TRBJ2-1	CASSQDLLAGLNEQFF	TGCGCCAGCAGCCAAGATCTGCTAGCGGGACTAAATGAGCAGTTCTTC
-	TRBD1	TRBV5-1	TRBJ2-1	CASSLSGRGNFNEQFF	TGCGCCAGCAGCTTGTCGGGCAGGGGGAACTTCAATGAGCAGTTCTTC
-	TRBD1	TRBV5-4	TRBJ2-7	CASSTTGGGEQYF	TGTGCCAGCAGCACTACAGGGGGTGGCGAGCAGTACTTC